These 8 T cell receptor beta chains came from one sample sequenced in a study of blood T cells in healthy people across ages. Sample-barcoded 5' priming and a J-beta primer mix drove a second PCR of 7 to 11 cycles. TCRdb reprocessed the 5' RACE reads with MiXCR, giving one entry per CDR3 protein. Here the sample spans 700,000 to 900,000 distinct CDR3 sequences, about 53% being singletons. Sequencing was carried out using blood. All receptors derive from an elderly man in good health.

The J gene is TRBJ2-7, the V gene TRBV7-2, with 8 nucleotides matching TRBD2. This CDR3 is built from 14 residues. The V gene's germline CDR1 is SGHTA and CDR2 FQGNSA. Unmatched junction bases numbered 6, after V lost 7 bases and J lost 1 base. This CDR3 reads CASNSSSGSYEQYF. For the CDR3, the DNA is TGTGCCAGCAACTCCTCTAGCGGGTCCTACGAGCAGTACTTC.

This clonotype has just a few counts. The chain uses TRBV3-1 and TRBJ1-1; D is ambiguous. Germline CDR1 and CDR2: LGHDT and YNNKEL (reference sequence). The CDR3 covers 13 residues. The V gene lost 1 base and the J gene lost 1 base, with 4 bases spanning the gap. CDR3 DNA: TGTGCCAGCAGCCAAGGGGAGAACACTGAAGCTTTCTTT. It is translated as CASSQGENTEAFF. Full variable domain (rest looked up from reference TRBV3-1 and TRBJ1-1): DTAVSQTPKYLVTQMGNDKSIKCEQNLGHDTMYWYKQDSKKFLKIMFSYNNKELIINETVPNRFSPKSPDKAHLNLHINSLELGDSAVYFCASSQGENTEAFFGQGTRLTVV.

The chain carries TRBV9 and TRBJ2-4; D remains ambiguous. Judging by the DNA end, TRBJ2-7 fits better; the J call may be wrong. There are 11 residues in the CDR3. In germline, CDR1 is SGDLS, CDR2 YYNGEE. As DNA, the CDR3 is TGTGCCAGCAGCGAGGGAAACGAGCAGTACTTC. Its translation: CASSEGNEQYF.

This clonotype was recorded a few times. This chain connects TRBV20-1 to TRBJ2-4; no reliable D call. The J call may be faulty, since TRBJ2-7 better matches the DNA end. CDR3 size: 12 residues. Germline assignment: CDR1 DFQATT and CDR2 SNEGSKA (reference sequence). This CDR3 reads CSARVGGYEQYF. The CDR3 region has the DNA TGCAGTGCTAGAGTGGGCGGCTACGAGCAGTACTTC.

This clonotype was counted a few times. For the CDR3, the DNA is TGTGCCAGCAGCCCCTTAGCGTGGTACTACAATGAGCAGTTCTTC. Protein product: CASSPLAWYYNEQFF. The rearrangement joins TRBV11-2 to TRBJ2-1; a weak D match, TRBD2 (5 bases). Germline values: CDR1 SGHAT, CDR2 FQNNGV. CDR3 length: 15 amino acids. V was cut by 5 bases and J by 3 bases, with 14 bases left in between.

This chain connects TRBV5-1 to TRBJ2-5; 11 bases are shared with TRBD2. CDR1 is SGHRS and CDR2 is YFSETQ in the germline V gene. V dropped 0 bases and J dropped 5; count of bases not matched to a gene: 6. This CDR3 is built from 16 residues. The chain's CDR3 is CASSLELAGGWETQYF. The CDR3 nucleotides read TGCGCCAGCAGCTTGGAGCTAGCGGGAGGTTGGGAGACCCAGTACTTC.

The V and J genes are TRBV5-1 and TRBJ2-1; 9 nucleotides align to TRBD1. The DNA end lines up better with TRBJ2-7; the J call may be wrong. Per the germline V gene, CDR1 is SGHRS and CDR2 is YFSETQ. The CDR3 is 15 residues long. The CDR3 DNA sequence: TGCGCCAGCAGCTTGGCCGGGGACAGGGTGGACGAGCAGTACTTC. Translating it yields CASSLAGDRVDEQYF.

This clonotype was counted a few times. The V and J genes are TRBV7-2 and TRBJ2-7; D perhaps matches TRBD2 (6 bases). The CDR3 extends over 17 amino acids. Trimming shortened V by 1 base and J by 2 bases, and 18 bases separated the two germline ends. Germline lookup yields CDR1 SGHTA and CDR2 FQGNSA. The CDR3 reads CASSLGRGGLSPYEQYF. The CDR3 nucleotides are TGTGCCAGCAGCTTAGGTCGGGGAGGCTTAAGCCCCTACGAGCAGTACTTC.